These 11 T cell receptor beta chains were all obtained from the same sample, sequenced in a study of T cells after yellow fever vaccination. TCRdb fed the 5' RACE reads into MiXCR, producing one record per CDR3 protein. The data contain some 200,000 distinct CDR3 sequences, 2.5% to 3.5% of them singletons. Specimen: CD4+ T cells sorted from PBMCs, collected 10 days after the yellow fever booster vaccination. All receptors come from a man aged 18 to 35 who received the YFV17D yellow fever vaccine.

The chain links TRBV4-3 to TRBJ2-3; 12 bases are shared with TRBD2. Germline CDR1 is LGHNA and CDR2 is YSLEER. CDR3 length: 19 residues. V lost 3 bases, J lost 4 bases, and 14 bases stayed unmatched. The CDR3 spells CASSQAFGLAGSRADTQYF. CDR3 coding DNA: TGCGCCAGCAGCCAGGCATTCGGACTAGCGGGGTCCCGGGCAGATACGCAGTATTTT.

This clonotype was seen a few times. The chain carries TRBV6-5 and TRBJ2-3; maybe TRBD2 (5 bases). V shed 0 bases and J shed 1 base, with 14 bases lying between them. Looked up from germline, CDR1 is MNHEY and CDR2 is SVGAGI. CDR3 length equals 17 residues. CDR3 sequence (DNA): TGTGCCAGCAGTTACTCCCTTCGCGGACTGGGCACAGATACGCAGTATTTT. It is translated as CASSYSLRGLGTDTQYF.

The chain uses TRBV5-1 and TRBJ2-1; D uncertain. V lost 0 bases and J lost 7, with 14 bases in between. CDR1 and CDR2 (germline): SGHRS, YFSETQ. This CDR3 comprises 15 residues. CDR3 region: CASSLEEPSINEQFF. In DNA form, the CDR3 reads TGCGCCAGCAGCTTGGAAGAACCGAGTATTAATGAGCAGTTCTTC.

This clonotype was seen at least ten times. The chain couples TRBV5-1 to TRBJ1-2; D perhaps matches TRBD1 (5 bases). Trimming took off 4 bases at V and 2 bases at J, with 15 bases between the two ends. CDR1 and CDR2 from the germline V gene are SGHRS and YFSETQ. CDR3 length equals 15 residues. The CDR3 sequence is CASSLEPTANYGYTF. Here the CDR3 DNA reads TGCGCCAGCAGCCTAGAGCCGACAGCAAACTATGGCTACACCTTC.

This clonotype was seen a handful of times. Here the CDR3 reads CASSLEHNSPLHF. CDR3 sequence (DNA): TGTGCCAGCAGCTTAGAGCATAATTCACCCCTCCACTTT. This rearrangement joins TRBV11-3 to TRBJ1-6; the D is unclear. Deletions cut 0 bases from V and 5 bases from J, with 2 bases between. CDR1 is SGHNT, CDR2 YENEEA, per germline. The CDR3 sequence is 13 residues long.

This clonotype occurred a few times. The chain has TRBV5-1 and TRBJ1-3; TRBD1 might be the D (6 bases). V was pared by 3 bases and J by 3 bases, with 10 bases between. CDR1 and CDR2 (germline): SGHRS, YFSETQ. This CDR3 is built from 14 residues. CDR3 DNA: TGCGCCAGCAGCTCCGGGGGCCTTGGAAACACCATATATTTT. Its protein product is CASSSGGLGNTIYF.

In this sample, this clonotype turned up many times. J is TRBJ2-3 and V is TRBV7-2; D may correspond to TRBD1 or TRBD2 (6 bases each). Germline CDR1 is SGHTA and CDR2 is FQGNSA. The CDR3 consists of 12 residues. V was clipped by 5 bases and J by 10 bases, with 13 bases between them. The CDR3 DNA reads TGTGCCAGCAGCCCTGGGGGGCGAGCGCAGTATTTT. Protein product: CASSPGGRAQYF.

Only a few counts were recorded for this clonotype. The chain carries TRBV5-1 and TRBJ2-1; TRBD1 or TRBD2 may be the D gene (5 bases each). The CDR3 loop spans 15 amino acids. The germline V gene encodes CDR1 SGHRS and CDR2 YFSETQ. V lost 0 bases, J lost 8 bases, and 15 bases lay in between. The CDR3 DNA follows: TGCGCCAGCAGCTTGGCGGGGCTATCGCACGATGAGCAGTTCTTC. Protein: CASSLAGLSHDEQFF. Filled out from reference TRBV5-1 and TRBJ2-1, the complete variable domain reads KAGVTQTPRYLIKTRGQQVTLSCSPISGHRSVSWYQQTPGQGLQFLFEYFSETQRNKGNFPGRFSGRQFSNSRSEMNVSTLELGDSALYLCASSLAGLSHDEQFFGPGTRLTVL.

The chain joins TRBV6-6 to TRBJ2-1; D is unclear. V lost 8 bases and J 10 bases, leaving 9 bases between the germline ends. Germline V gene lookup returns CDR1 MNHNY and CDR2 SVGAGI (reference sequence). This CDR3 is 10 amino acids long. In DNA form, the CDR3 reads TGTGCCAGCCGGTTATCCGAGCAGTTCTTC. This translates into CASRLSEQFF.

Many counts were recorded for this clonotype. The V call is TRBV7-9, the J call TRBJ2-3; TRBD2 aligns across 7 bases. CDR1 SEHNR and CDR2 FQNEAQ come from the germline V gene (reference sequence). V trimming: 6 bases; J trimming: 2 bases; junction bases outside the gene matches: 5. CDR3 length: 14 amino acids. The CDR3, as DNA: TGTGCCAGCAGTCGGACTAGGGACACAGATACGCAGTATTTT. Translation: CASSRTRDTDTQYF. The full variable domain, with the rest looked up from reference TRBV7-9 and TRBJ2-3, is DTGVSQNPRHKITKRGQNVTFRCDPISEHNRLYWYRQTLGQGPEFLTYFQNEAQLEKSRLLSDRFSAERPKGSFSTLEIQRTEQGDSAMYLCASSRTRDTDTQYFGPGTRLTVL.

In this sample, this clonotype turned up many times. The V gene is TRBV7-2, the J gene TRBJ1-1; D gene uncertain. The germline V gene has CDR1 SGHTA and CDR2 FQGNSA. V lost 5 bases, J lost 1 base, and 8 bases lay in between. There are 13 residues in the CDR3. The CDR3 region has the DNA TGTGCCAGCAGCGCGGATCCGAACACTGAAGCTTTCTTT. This sequence encodes CASSADPNTEAFF.